These 19 T cell receptor beta chains were all obtained from the same sample, sequenced in a study of shared clonotypes between healthy human individuals. Cells designated naive CD8 were CD45RO-negative and were positively selected for CCR7, with terminally differentiated effector memory CD45RA+ cells excluded. The data were produced by immunoSEQ multiplex PCR, yet TCRdb's version contains in-frame clones alone and is incomplete. The sample yields around 1.9 million clones, about 93% seen once. Specimen: naive CD8+ T cells from PBMCs. The receptors originated from a young man in good health. Some clones in this sample may be carry-over from other donors' samples.

The chain is built from TRBV4-3 and TRBJ2-1; D may correspond to TRBD1 or TRBD2 (7 bases each). Trimming cost V 3 bases and J 2 bases, with 17 bases left between them. The CDR3 length is 17 residues. Looked up from germline, CDR1 is LGHNA and CDR2 is YSLEER. CDR3 in amino acids: CASSHRGAGTAYNEQFF. Written as DNA, the CDR3 is TGCGCCAGCAGCCACCGGGGGGCCGGGACAGCCTACAATGAGCAGTTCTTC.

V gene TRBV27 combines with J gene TRBJ1-4; 10 bases map to TRBD1. The germline V gene has CDR1 MNHEY and CDR2 SMNVEV (reference sequence). This CDR3 is built from 15 residues. After removal of 2 bases from V and 8 bases from J, the junction contained 5 bases not matched to a gene. The CDR3 region has the DNA TGTGCCAGCAGTTTACGACAGGGGGCAGGAGAAAAACTGTTTTTT. Translated, it gives CASSLRQGAGEKLFF.

This clone was seen a few times. The V call is TRBV30, the J call TRBJ1-4; a weak D match, TRBD1 (5 bases). V shed 1 base and J shed 8 bases, with 14 bases lying between them. CDR1 GTSNPN and CDR2 SVGIG come from the germline V gene (reference sequence). CDR3 length equals 14 residues. CDR3 sequence: CAWSALGTWEKLFF. The CDR3 DNA is TGTGCCTGGAGTGCCCTAGGGACTTGGGAAAAACTGTTTTTT.

The chain employs TRBV10-3 and TRBJ1-1, with TRBD1 matching over 7 bases. The V gene end was trimmed by 5 bases and the J gene end by 1 base; junction bases not matched to a gene: 10. Germline CDR1 reads ENHRY; CDR2 reads SYGVKD. The CDR3 runs to 16 residues. This chain's CDR3 is CAISNRDSQRNTEAFF. CDR3 nucleotide sequence: TGTGCCATCAGTAACCGGGACAGCCAGCGGAACACTGAAGCTTTCTTT.

The rearrangement links TRBV7-9 to TRBJ2-5, with 11 bases identical to TRBD2. With V trimmed by 1 base and J by 2 bases, 9 bases remained unmatched. CDR1 SEHNR and CDR2 FQNEAQ come from the germline V gene (reference sequence). This CDR3 contains 18 residues. The CDR3 sequence is CASSLVRLAGGRQETQYF. Here the CDR3 DNA reads TGTGCCAGCAGCTTAGTGCGGCTAGCGGGAGGTCGGCAAGAGACCCAGTACTTC. The whole variable domain, filled in from reference TRBV7-9 and TRBJ2-5, reads DTGVSQNPRHKITKRGQNVTFRCDPISEHNRLYWYRQTLGQGPEFLTYFQNEAQLEKSRLLSDRFSAERPKGSFSTLEIQRTEQGDSAMYLCASSLVRLAGGRQETQYFGPGTRLLVL.

The rearrangement links TRBV5-1 to TRBJ1-5; D is ambiguous. Trimming stripped 0 bases from V and 5 bases from J, with 6 bases between. From germline, CDR1 is SGHRS and CDR2 YFSETQ. This CDR3 has 13 amino acids. The CDR3 is CASSLEGHQPQHF. The CDR3 DNA sequence: TGCGCCAGCAGCTTGGAAGGCCATCAGCCCCAGCATTTT.

This chain uses TRBV7-9 with TRBJ1-1; maybe TRBD1 (6 bases). V was shortened by 3 bases and J by 2 bases, with 16 bases between the two germline ends. Germline V lookup: CDR1 SEHNR, CDR2 FQNEAQ (reference sequence). The CDR3 runs 16 residues. CDR3 coding DNA: TGTGCCAGCAGCTTGGACCCTTCGGGGGCAAACACTGAAGCTTTCTTT. Residues: CASSLDPSGANTEAFF.

A word on this clone: Other DNA sequences from this sample encode an identical CDR3 as well. V is TRBV28 and J is TRBJ2-3, with no clear D. Germline assignment: CDR1 MDHEN and CDR2 SYDVKM. The CDR3 loop spans 13 amino acids. V lost 2 bases, J lost 2 bases, and 5 bases lay in between. CDR3 DNA sequence: TGTGCCAGCAGTTTAACTCTCACAGATACGCAGTATTTT. It translates to CASSLTLTDTQYF.

The chain employs TRBV2 and TRBJ1-3; 10 positions match TRBD1. J gave up 0 bases and V 3 bases, and 8 bases lay outside the gene matches. Germline V gives CDR1 SNHLY, CDR2 FYNNEI. The CDR3 is 18 residues long. The CDR3 loop reads CASSDDRGLPLSGNTIYF. In DNA form, the CDR3 reads TGTGCCAGCAGTGACGACAGGGGGCTCCCCCTCTCTGGAAACACCATATATTTT.

The chain recombines TRBV6-5 with TRBJ1-1; 8 bases are shared with TRBD1. The germline CDR1 and CDR2 sequences are MNHEY and SVGAGI. V was clipped by 5 bases and J by 5 bases; unmatched bases: 10. This CDR3 is 15 amino acids long. The CDR3 bases are TGTGCCAGCAGTCCCTCAGGGGGCGCGGGGACTGAAGCTTTCTTT. It yields the protein CASSPSGGAGTEAFF.

The V gene is TRBV11-2, the J gene TRBJ2-7, with 9 bases that match TRBD1. This CDR3 spans 16 amino acids. Trimming took 0 bases from V and 4 from J; bases not matched to a gene: 7. CDR1 and CDR2 from the germline V gene are SGHAT and FQNNGV. The CDR3 loop reads CASSLDTGGAPYEQYF. Written as DNA, the CDR3 is TGTGCCAGCAGCTTAGATACAGGGGGCGCCCCTTACGAGCAGTACTTC.

This chain joins TRBV7-3 and TRBJ2-7; TRBD2 might be the D (6 bases). Trimming removed 5 bases from V and 0 bases from J, with 14 bases in between. CDR1 is SGHTA and CDR2 is FQGTGA in the germline V gene. This CDR3 comprises 15 residues. As DNA, the CDR3 is TGTGCCAGCAGCCCCCTCGGCGGGGCCTCCTACGAGCAGTACTTC. The encoded protein is CASSPLGGASYEQYF.

The V gene is TRBV10-3, the J gene TRBJ2-3; TRBD2 matches at 10 bases. The CDR3 consists of 16 residues. Germline V gives CDR1 ENHRY, CDR2 SYGVKD. V shed 2 bases and J 2 bases; nucleotides not matched to a gene: 4. CDR3 coding DNA: TGTGCCATCAGTGAGGGTCTAGCGGGAGCCACAGATACGCAGTATTTT. It yields the protein CAISEGLAGATDTQYF.

The rearrangement uses TRBV28 and TRBJ2-2; D is perhaps TRBD1 (5 bases). Trimming took 8 bases from V and 6 from J, leaving 22 bases between them. Germline V gene lookup returns CDR1 MDHEN and CDR2 SYDVKM. The length of the CDR3 is 16 residues. Written as DNA, the CDR3 is TGTGCCAGCTCTACTCGACAGAGTCCCTACGCCGGGGAGCTGTTTTTT. It translates to CASSTRQSPYAGELFF.

This chain joins TRBV7-3 and TRBJ2-1; no reliable D call. Trimming pared 2 bases from V and 7 bases from J, leaving 9 bases between. This CDR3 region has 13 residues. The germline V gene has CDR1 SGHTA and CDR2 FQGTGA. In nucleotides, the CDR3 is TGTGCCAGCAGCTTACTGGCGTGGAATGAGCAGTTCTTC. It specifies CASSLLAWNEQFF.

For this clone: The sample holds other DNA sequences that translate to the same CDR3. The V gene is TRBV5-6, the J gene TRBJ2-5; a weak D match, TRBD1 (7 bases). This CDR3 is 13 amino acids long. V gave up 4 bases and J gave up 5 bases, with 12 bases separating them. Germline assignment: CDR1 SGHDT and CDR2 YYEEEE. The CDR3 loop is CASSPPGGETQYF. CDR3 DNA sequence: TGTGCCAGCAGCCCCCCAGGGGGGGAGACCCAGTACTTC.

In regard to this clone: The sample holds other DNA sequences that translate to the same CDR3. The genes are TRBV4-1 and TRBJ1-2; D gene unclear. Trimming stripped 1 base from V and 2 bases from J, with 5 bases between. The germline CDR1 and CDR2 sequences are MGHRA and YSYEKL. CDR3 length: 13 amino acids. CDR3 loop: CASSQVGNYGYTF. The CDR3, as DNA: TGCGCCAGCAGCCAAGTCGGAAACTATGGCTACACCTTC.

This chain links TRBV6-1 with TRBJ1-5; no firm D call. Germline V gene lookup returns CDR1 MNHNS and CDR2 SASEGT. The CDR3 is 14 residues long. V was cut by 2 bases and J by 3 bases, with 8 bases left in between. The CDR3 reads CASSEPGPNQPQHF. CDR3 bases: TGTGCCAGCAGTGAACCCGGACCCAATCAGCCCCAGCATTTT.

This chain joins TRBV7-8 and TRBJ2-7; possibly TRBD2 for D (5 bases). This CDR3 has 15 amino acids. Between the trimmed V and J ends, which lost 5 bases and 1 base, there was a span of 15 bases. CDR1 is SGHVS, CDR2 FQNEAQ, per germline. The CDR3, as DNA: TGTGCCAGCAGCCCTATGGGGAGTTCGTCCTACGAGCAGTACTTC. Translation gives CASSPMGSSSYEQYF.